Following are 14 T cell receptor beta chains from one sample sequenced in a study of blood T cell repertoires in COVID-19. Produced via immunoSEQ multiplex PCR; TCRdb's table is partial and in-frame only. The sample includes 110,000 to 150,000 clones, 84% seen only once; the top ten take 1.5% to 2%. The sample was PBMCs or T cells enriched from blood (not recorded which). These receptors were obtained from a woman younger than 35 who had been exposed to COVID-19.

The chain links TRBV18 to TRBJ1-1; D is perhaps TRBD1 (6 bases). Germline V gene lookup returns CDR1 KGHSH and CDR2 LQKENI. V lost 8 bases and J 4 bases, leaving 11 bases between the germline ends. CDR3 length: 12 residues. CDR3 bases: TGTGCCAGCGAGGGGGACACCACTGAAGCTTTCTTT. It encodes CASEGDTTEAFF.

The chain combines TRBV10-2 with TRBJ1-5; D gene unclear. The germline V gene has CDR1 WSHSY and CDR2 SAAADI. Deletions cut 0 bases from V and 5 bases from J, with 5 bases between. CDR3 length equals 13 residues. CDR3 nucleotides: TGCGCCAGCAGTGAGTCGAGGGATCAGCCCCAGCATTTT. This codes for CASSESRDQPQHF.

This clone was observed a single time. CDR3 sequence (DNA): TGTGCCAGCCATATCGGACAGGGACGGGAAAAACTGTTTTTT. This codes for CASHIGQGREKLFF. The V and J genes are TRBV28 and TRBJ1-4; 8 bases line up with TRBD1. Germline-derived CDR1 and CDR2 are MDHEN and SYDVKM. The CDR3 is made up of 14 amino acids. J lost 8 bases, V lost 8 bases, and 10 bases had no gene match.

This chain joins TRBV28 and TRBJ1-2; 10 bases line up with TRBD1. CDR3 size: 13 residues. The germline CDR1 and CDR2 sequences are MDHEN and SYDVKM. The V and J ends lost 8 bases and 3 bases, in that order; junction bases with no gene match: 3. This CDR3 reads CASAGTGDYGYTF. The CDR3 bases are TGTGCCAGCGCCGGGACAGGGGACTATGGCTACACCTTC.

The chain combines TRBV10-2 with TRBJ1-2, with TRBD1 matching 7 bases. The CDR3 is 14 amino acids. Germline V CDR1 and CDR2: WSHSY, SAAADI. After removal of 4 bases from V and 5 bases from J, the junction contained 7 bases not matched to a gene. The CDR3 here is CASSGQQGSYGYTF. The CDR3 DNA follows: TGCGCCAGCAGTGGGCAACAGGGGTCTTATGGCTACACCTTC.

The V and J genes are TRBV19 and TRBJ1-1; weak D call: TRBD1 (5 bases). Trimming cost V 8 bases and J 5 bases, with 18 bases left between them. The length of the CDR3 is 14 residues. Germline V lookup: CDR1 LNHDA, CDR2 SQIVND (reference sequence). CDR3 amino acids: CASDAVGGPTEAFF. As DNA, the CDR3 is TGTGCCAGTGACGCGGTCGGGGGACCAACTGAAGCTTTCTTT.

The gene calls are TRBV29-1 and TRBJ2-7, with 11 bases fitting TRBD1. V dropped 2 bases and J dropped 3; count of bases not matched to a gene: 9. The CDR3 spans 16 residues. Germline V CDR1 and CDR2: SQVTM, ANQGSEA. The CDR3 nucleotides read TGCAGCGTTGAACTGGGGGCCGGGACAGGGGGCTACGAGCAGTACTTC. This codes for CSVELGAGTGGYEQYF.

V gene TRBV18 combines with J gene TRBJ2-1, with 14 bases identical to TRBD2. After removal of 4 bases from V and 7 bases from J, the junction contained 6 bases not matched to a gene. CDR1 and CDR2 from the germline V gene are KGHSH and LQKENI. The CDR3 is 16 amino acids. Here the CDR3 reads CASSRGTSGSRNEQFF. CDR3 sequence (DNA): TGTGCCAGCTCACGTGGGACTAGCGGGAGTCGAAATGAGCAGTTCTTC.

This chain connects TRBV11-3 to TRBJ2-6, with D perhaps TRBD2 (7 bases). CDR1 and CDR2 (germline): SGHNT, YENEEA. The V end was cut by 5 bases, the J end by 4 bases, with 12 bases between. This CDR3 region has 15 residues. CDR3 in amino acids: CASSAGALGANVLTF. The CDR3 nucleotides are TGTGCCAGCAGCGCGGGGGCTCTGGGGGCCAACGTCCTGACTTTC.

This clone was counted at least ten times. The chain joins TRBV6-2 or TRBV6-3 to TRBJ2-1; TRBD2 agrees at 11 bases. There are 15 residues in the CDR3. Losses at the gene ends were 5 bases for V and 3 bases for J; bases not matched to a gene: 3. Germline CDR1 and CDR2: MNHEY and SVGEGT. DNA of the CDR3: TGTGCCAGCAGTCATACTAGCGGGGGCTACAATGAGCAGTTCTTC. Its translation is CASSHTSGGYNEQFF.

The chain combines TRBV27 with TRBJ1-1, with D perhaps TRBD1 (5 bases). The V gene's germline CDR1 is MNHEY and CDR2 SMNVEV (reference sequence). The CDR3 loop spans 15 amino acids. V lost 5 bases and J 0 bases, leaving 13 bases between the germline ends. The CDR3 bases are TGTGCCAGCAGTCCTCGGACACGGGTGAACACTGAAGCTTTCTTT. This gives the protein CASSPRTRVNTEAFF.

V is TRBV2 and J is TRBJ1-2, with D possibly matching TRBD1 (6 bases). With 5 bases removed from V and 4 bases from J, the gap between germline ends came to 11 bases. The CDR3 runs to 13 residues. Germline V CDR1 and CDR2: SNHLY, FYNNEI. The chain's CDR3 is CASSKQGIYGYTF. CDR3 DNA sequence: TGTGCCAGCAGTAAACAGGGTATCTATGGCTACACCTTC.

The chain couples TRBV5-1 to TRBJ1-4; possibly TRBD1 for D (5 bases). The CDR3 loop spans 15 amino acids. Germline CDR1 reads SGHRS; CDR2 reads YFSETQ. Trimming stripped 5 bases from V and 0 bases from J, with 11 bases between. CDR3 DNA sequence: TGCGCCAGCAGAGAGACAGTTACAACTAATGAAAAACTGTTTTTT. It yields the protein CASRETVTTNEKLFF.

This clone was detected a few times. The chain recombines TRBV5-4 with TRBJ1-1; D possibly corresponds to TRBD1 (5 bases). Germline values: CDR1 SGHNT, CDR2 YYREEE (reference sequence). The CDR3 runs 15 residues. Between the trimmed V and J ends, which lost 4 bases and 5 bases, there was a span of 18 bases. The CDR3 loop reads CASSPPLGEGTEAFF. For the CDR3, the DNA is TGTGCCAGCAGCCCCCCTCTGGGGGAGGGGACTGAAGCTTTCTTT.